What follows are 6 T cell receptor beta chains derived from one specimen sequenced in a study of blood T cells in healthy people across ages. It was with a sample-barcoded 5' primer and a J-beta primer mix that a second PCR of roughly 7 to 12 cycles was run. TCRdb ran MiXCR on the 5' RACE reads and lists one entry per CDR3 protein. The sample contains approximately 900,000 distinct CDR3 sequences, around 46% of which appear only once. The specimen was blood. These receptors were collected from a man younger than 40 in good health.

DNA of the CDR3: TGTGCCAGCAGCCAAGAGGGGGGGACTAGGCCGTTTGAGCAGTTCTTC. As protein: CASSQEGGTRPFEQFF. The rearrangement links TRBV14 to TRBJ2-1, with 8 bases that match TRBD2. Per the germline V gene, CDR1 is SGHDN and CDR2 is FVKESK. J gave up 9 bases and V 0 bases, and 10 bases lay outside the gene matches. The CDR3 spans 16 residues.

Worth noting for this clonotype: Relative to the germline gene, one junction end is altered; a read error may explain this. V is TRBV5-1 and J is TRBJ2-7; 8 nucleotides agree with TRBD2. CDR3 length: 14 residues. CDR1 and CDR2 (germline): SGHRS, YFSETQ. CDR3 in DNA: TGCGCCGGCAGGAGGGAACTAGCGGCCTACGAGCAGTACTTC. As protein: CAGRRELAAYEQYF.

This clonotype was detected only once. The V and J genes are TRBV12-3 or TRBV12-4 and TRBJ2-2; D not certain. The CDR3 contains 15 residues. V was pared by 5 bases and J by 3 bases, with 13 bases between. The CDR3 DNA reads as TGTGCCAGCAGTCAGGCAGAGGTACACACCGGGGAGCTGTTTTTT. This gives the protein CASSQAEVHTGELFF.

This clonotype was counted a few times. This sequence joins TRBV5-5 and TRBJ2-1; D is possibly TRBD2 (5 bases). Germline V gene sequence: CDR1 SGHKS, CDR2 YYEKEE (reference sequence). This CDR3 spans 12 amino acids. The V end was cut by 0 bases, the J end by 9 bases, with 7 bases between. This chain's CDR3 is CASSLEAGEQFF. The CDR3 bases are TGTGCCAGCAGCTTGGAGGCGGGTGAGCAGTTCTTC.

The chain combines TRBV7-2 with TRBJ2-5, with D perhaps matching TRBD2 (6 bases). The germline V gene has CDR1 SGHTA and CDR2 FQGNSA. The CDR3 has 16 residues. V lost 0 bases, J lost 2 bases, and 13 bases lay in between. The CDR3 region has the DNA TGTGCCAGCAGCTTAGCGAGTACTAGCAGTCAAGAGACCCAGTACTTC. Encoded protein: CASSLASTSSQETQYF.

Remarks on this clonotype: A much more abundant neighbour one base away suggests this may be a read error. The chain links TRBV14 to TRBJ1-1; no reliable D call. Trimming stripped 1 base from V and 4 bases from J, with 7 bases between. This CDR3 has 13 amino acids. The germline gives CDR1 SGHDN, CDR2 FVKESK. DNA of the CDR3: TGTGCCAGCAGCCAAGGGAGGACCACTGAAGCTTTCTTT. This translates into CASSQGRTTEAFF.